In its sample, the clone carrying this TCR beta chain was seen many times. Its specificity is not known. These data are taken from a study of identical twins. Unique molecular identifiers were present on cDNA, and template switching added a universal primer site. TCRdb independently ran MiXCR on the 5' RACE reads; one entry per CDR3 protein. The sample records a few hundred thousand distinct CDR3 sequences, approximately 17% being singletons. Whole-study findings and limits: Modeled out-of-frame TCR alpha sharing in monozygotic twins fell below observed levels.

The CDR3 consists of 20 residues. Germline CDR1 and CDR2: LNHNV and YYDKDF (reference sequence). The junction had 9 bases not matched to a gene; V was cut back by 3 bases and J by 0 bases. This chain joins TRBV15 and TRBJ2-1; TRBD2 aligns across 15 bases. This sequence originates from a man over 45 in good health. The sample comprised naive T cells sorted from blood. CDR3 protein: CATSSQRTSGGAYSYNEQFF. The CDR3 region has the DNA TGTGCCACCAGCAGTCAGAGGACTAGCGGGGGGGCCTACTCCTACAATGAGCAGTTCTTC.